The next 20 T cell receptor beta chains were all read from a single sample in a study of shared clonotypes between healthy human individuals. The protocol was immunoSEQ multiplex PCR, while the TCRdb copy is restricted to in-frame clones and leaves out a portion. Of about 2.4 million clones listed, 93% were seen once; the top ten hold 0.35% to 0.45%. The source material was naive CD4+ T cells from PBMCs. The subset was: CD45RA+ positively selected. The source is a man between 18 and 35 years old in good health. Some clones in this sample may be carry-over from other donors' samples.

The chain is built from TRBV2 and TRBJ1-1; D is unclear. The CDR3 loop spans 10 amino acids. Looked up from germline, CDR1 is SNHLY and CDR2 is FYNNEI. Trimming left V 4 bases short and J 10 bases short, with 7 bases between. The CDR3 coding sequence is TGTGCCAGCAGTGGAGGGAGAGCTTTCTTT. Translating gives CASSGGRAFF.

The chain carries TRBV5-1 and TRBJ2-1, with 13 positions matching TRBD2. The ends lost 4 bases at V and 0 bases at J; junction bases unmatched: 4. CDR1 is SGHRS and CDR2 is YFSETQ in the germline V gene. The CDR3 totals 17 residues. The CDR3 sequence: CASSTTSGRDSYNEQFF. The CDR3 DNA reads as TGCGCCAGCAGCACAACTAGCGGGAGGGACTCCTACAATGAGCAGTTCTTC.

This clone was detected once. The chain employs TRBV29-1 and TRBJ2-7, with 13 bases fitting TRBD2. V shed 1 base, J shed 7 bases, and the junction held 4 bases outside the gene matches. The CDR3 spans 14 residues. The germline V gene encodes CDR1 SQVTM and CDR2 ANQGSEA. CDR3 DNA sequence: TGCAGCGTTGAAGGGACTAGCGGGAGAGGTGAGCAGTACTTC. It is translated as CSVEGTSGRGEQYF.

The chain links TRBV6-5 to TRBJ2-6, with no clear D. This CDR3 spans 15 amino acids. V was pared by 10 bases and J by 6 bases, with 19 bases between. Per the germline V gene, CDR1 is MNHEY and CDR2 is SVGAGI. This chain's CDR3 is CATTVRRFEANVLTF. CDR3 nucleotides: TGTGCCACGACCGTCCGGCGTTTCGAGGCCAACGTCCTGACTTTC.

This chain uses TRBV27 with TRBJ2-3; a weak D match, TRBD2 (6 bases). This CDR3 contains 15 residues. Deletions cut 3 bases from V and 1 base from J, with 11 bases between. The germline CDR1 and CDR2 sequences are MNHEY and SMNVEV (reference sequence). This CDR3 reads CASSLLARRTDTQYF. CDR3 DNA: TGTGCCAGCAGTTTGCTAGCGAGACGCACAGATACGCAGTATTTT.

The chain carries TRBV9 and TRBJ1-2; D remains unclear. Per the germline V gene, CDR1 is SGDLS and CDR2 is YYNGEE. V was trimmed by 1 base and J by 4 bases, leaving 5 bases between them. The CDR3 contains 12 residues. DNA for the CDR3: TGTGCCAGCAGCGTACAGGCCTATGGCTACACCTTC. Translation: CASSVQAYGYTF.

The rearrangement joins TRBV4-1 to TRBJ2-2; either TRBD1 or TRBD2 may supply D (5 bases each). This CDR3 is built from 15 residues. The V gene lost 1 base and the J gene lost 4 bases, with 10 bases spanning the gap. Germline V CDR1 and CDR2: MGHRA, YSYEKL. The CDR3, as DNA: TGCGCCAGCAGCCAAGCGGGACCGGGCACCGGGGAGCTGTTTTTT. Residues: CASSQAGPGTGELFF.

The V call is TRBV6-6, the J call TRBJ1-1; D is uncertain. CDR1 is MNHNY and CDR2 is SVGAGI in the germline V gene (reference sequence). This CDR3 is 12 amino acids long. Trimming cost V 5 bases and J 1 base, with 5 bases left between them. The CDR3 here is CASSIQNTEAFF. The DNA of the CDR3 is TGTGCCAGCAGTATCCAGAACACTGAAGCTTTCTTT.

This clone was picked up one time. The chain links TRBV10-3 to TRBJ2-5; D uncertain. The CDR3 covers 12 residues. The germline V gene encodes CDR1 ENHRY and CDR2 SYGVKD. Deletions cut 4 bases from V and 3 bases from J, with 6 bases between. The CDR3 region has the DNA TGTGCCATCAGTGGGGCCGAAGAGACCCAGTACTTC. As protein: CAISGAEETQYF.

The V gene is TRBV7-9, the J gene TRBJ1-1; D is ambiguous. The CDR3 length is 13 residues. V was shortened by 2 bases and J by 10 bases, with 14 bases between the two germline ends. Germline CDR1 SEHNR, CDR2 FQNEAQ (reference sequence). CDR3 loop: CASSLLGSARAFF. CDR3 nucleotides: TGTGCCAGCAGCTTACTAGGGTCCGCTAGAGCTTTCTTT.

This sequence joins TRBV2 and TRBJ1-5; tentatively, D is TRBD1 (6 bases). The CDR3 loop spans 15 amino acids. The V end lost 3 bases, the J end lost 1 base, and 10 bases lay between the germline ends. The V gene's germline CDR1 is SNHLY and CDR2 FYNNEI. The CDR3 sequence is CASSEGDRSNQPQHF. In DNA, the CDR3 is TGTGCCAGCAGTGAGGGAGACAGGAGCAATCAGCCCCAGCATTTT.

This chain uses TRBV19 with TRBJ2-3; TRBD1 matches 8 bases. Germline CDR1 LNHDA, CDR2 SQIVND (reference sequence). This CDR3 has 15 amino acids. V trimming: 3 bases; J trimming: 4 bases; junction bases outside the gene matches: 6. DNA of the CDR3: TGTGCCAGTAGTATGTCAGGGGGCATTGCAGATACGCAGTATTTT. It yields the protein CASSMSGGIADTQYF. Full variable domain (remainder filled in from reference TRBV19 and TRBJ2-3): DGGITQSPKYLFRKEGQNVTLSCEQNLNHDAMYWYRQDPGQGLRLIYYSQIVNDFQKGDIAEGYSVSREKKESFPLTVTSAQKNPTAFYLCASSMSGGIADTQYFGPGTRLTVL.

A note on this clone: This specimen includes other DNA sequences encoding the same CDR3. The CDR3 loop reads CASSYPDSYEQYF. For the CDR3, the DNA is TGTGCCAGCAGTTACCCGGACTCCTACGAGCAGTACTTC. This rearrangement joins TRBV6-6 to TRBJ2-7, with unresolved D. Trimming cost V 2 bases and J 0 bases, with 5 bases left between them. From germline, CDR1 is MNHNY and CDR2 SVGAGI (reference sequence). CDR3 length: 13 amino acids.

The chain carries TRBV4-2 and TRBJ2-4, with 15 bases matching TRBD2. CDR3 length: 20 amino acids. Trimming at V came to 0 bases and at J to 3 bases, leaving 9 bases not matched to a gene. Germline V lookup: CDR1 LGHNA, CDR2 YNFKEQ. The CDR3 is CASSQEVGLAGGLGKNIQYF. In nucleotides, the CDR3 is TGTGCCAGCAGCCAAGAGGTCGGACTAGCGGGAGGGCTGGGCAAAAACATTCAGTACTTC.

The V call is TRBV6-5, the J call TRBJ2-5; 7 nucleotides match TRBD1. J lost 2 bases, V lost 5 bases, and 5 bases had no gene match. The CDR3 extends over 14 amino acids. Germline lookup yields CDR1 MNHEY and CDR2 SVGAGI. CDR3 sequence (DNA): TGTGCCAGCAGTCGAATCAGGGGGCAAGAGACCCAGTACTTC. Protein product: CASSRIRGQETQYF.

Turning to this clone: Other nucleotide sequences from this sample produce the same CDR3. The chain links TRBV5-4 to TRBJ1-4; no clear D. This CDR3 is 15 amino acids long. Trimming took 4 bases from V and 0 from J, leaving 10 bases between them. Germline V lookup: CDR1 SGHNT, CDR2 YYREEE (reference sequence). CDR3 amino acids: CASSPGGTTNEKLFF. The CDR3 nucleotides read TGTGCCAGCAGCCCTGGAGGTACAACTAATGAAAAACTGTTTTTT.

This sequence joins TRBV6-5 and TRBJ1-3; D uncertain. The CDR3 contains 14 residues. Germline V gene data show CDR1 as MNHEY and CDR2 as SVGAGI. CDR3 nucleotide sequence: TGTGCAGGTCGGGATAGCCGAAGTCCTGACACCATATATTTT. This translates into CAGRDSRSPDTIYF.

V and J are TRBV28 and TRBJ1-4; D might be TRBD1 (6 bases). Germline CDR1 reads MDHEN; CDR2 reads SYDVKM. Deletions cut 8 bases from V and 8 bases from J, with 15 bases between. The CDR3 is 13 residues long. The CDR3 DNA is TGTGCCAGCCTGGGGGCAGCGTGGGAAAAACTGTTTTTT. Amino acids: CASLGAAWEKLFF.

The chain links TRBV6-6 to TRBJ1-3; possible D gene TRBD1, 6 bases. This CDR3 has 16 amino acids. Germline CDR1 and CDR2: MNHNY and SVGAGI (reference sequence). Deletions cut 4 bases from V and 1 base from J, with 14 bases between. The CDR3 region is CASSLGGGWSGNTIYF. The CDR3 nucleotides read TGTGCCAGCAGTTTAGGAGGGGGTTGGTCTGGAAACACCATATATTTT.

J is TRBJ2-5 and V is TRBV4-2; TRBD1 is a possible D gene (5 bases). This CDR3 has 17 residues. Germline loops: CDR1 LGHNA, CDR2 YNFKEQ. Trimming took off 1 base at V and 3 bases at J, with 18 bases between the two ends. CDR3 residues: CASSQGFPREGEETQYF. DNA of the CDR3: TGTGCCAGCAGCCAAGGATTTCCCAGGGAAGGAGAAGAGACCCAGTACTTC.